These T cell receptor beta chains were read from a single sample in a study of a mutant IDH1 vaccine in newly diagnosed glioma. Clones were sequenced by immunoSEQ multiplex PCR, and TCRdb holds only the in-frame ones, with some missing. The table shows tens of thousands of clones, with 90% to 95% occurring only once. These TCRs are of unknown antigen specificity. This specimen consisted of PBMCs, obtained from a glioma patient whose treatment included an IDH1 peptide vaccine. Receptors originate from a woman aged 50 to 65 with glioma. CDR3s include the opening cysteine and the closing phenylalanine or tryptophan. The D gene is left open where the match is weak. Clone size is stated in some rows and not others, as once, few, many or a class when expanded.

CDR3aa	CDR3nt	d_gene	abundance	j_gene	v_gene
CASRDRGRVEKLFF	TGTGCCAGCAGAGACAGGGGGCGGGTTGAAAAACTGTTTTTT	TRBD1	.	TRBJ1-4	TRBV6-1
CASSLNLAGGPSSSGNTIYF	TGTGCCAGCAGCTTAAACCTCGCAGGGGGACCATCCAGCTCTGGAAACACCATATATTTT	TRBD1	.	TRBJ1-3	TRBV7-8
CASSLGRDQPQHF	TGTGCCAGCAGCTTGGGTCGGGATCAGCCCCAGCATTTT	.	.	TRBJ1-5	TRBV5-6
CSVVQGTHEQYF	TGCAGCGTTGTTCAGGGGACCCACGAGCAGTACTTC	.	.	TRBJ2-7	TRBV29-1
CASSPQGAGANVLTF	TGTGCCAGCAGCCCCCAGGGGGCTGGGGCCAACGTCCTGACTTTC	TRBD1	.	TRBJ2-6	TRBV5-4
CASISRGYGYTF	TGTGCCAGCATATCCAGGGGATATGGCTACACCTTC	.	.	TRBJ1-2	TRBV2
CASSLVGQGVGTQYF	TGTGCCAGCAGCTTAGTCGGACAGGGTGTGGGCACCCAGTACTTC	TRBD1	.	TRBJ2-5	TRBV11-2
CASSLRDSEAFF	TGTGCCAGCAGCTTACGGGACTCTGAAGCTTTCTTT	.	once	TRBJ1-1	TRBV11-2
CASSPTGPVINTGELFF	TGTGCCAGCAGCCCAACCGGACCAGTTATTAACACCGGGGAGCTGTTTTTT	.	.	TRBJ2-2	TRBV7-2
CASSDPGQGGNTIYF	TGTGCCAGCAGCGATCCGGGACAGGGAGGAAACACCATATATTTT	TRBD1	.	TRBJ1-3	TRBV7-3
CASSEDSGGSSGRIEQYF	TGTGCCAGCAGTGAGGACTCCGGGGGCTCTAGCGGGAGGATCGAGCAGTACTTC	TRBD2	.	TRBJ2-7	TRBV6-1
CAGQRGADTDTQYF	TGTGCCGGTCAGCGGGGTGCGGACACAGATACGCAGTATTTT	TRBD2	.	TRBJ2-3	TRBV6-6
CSVEPDLNAPEQFF	TGCAGCGTGGAACCTGACTTGAACGCCCCTGAGCAGTTCTTC	.	.	TRBJ2-1	TRBV29-1
CAWSFGGKQPQHF	TGTGCCTGGAGCTTCGGGGGGAAACAGCCCCAGCATTTT	.	.	TRBJ1-5	TRBV30
CASSRGLADYEQYF	TGTGCCAGTAGTAGGGGACTAGCTGACTACGAGCAGTACTTC	TRBD2	.	TRBJ2-7	TRBV19
CASSNPNSYNEQFF	TGTGCCAGTAGTAACCCGAACTCCTACAATGAGCAGTTCTTC	.	.	TRBJ2-1	TRBV19
CASSLSGTGSYEQYF	TGTGCCAGCAGCTTATCCGGGACAGGATCCTACGAGCAGTACTTC	TRBD1	.	TRBJ2-7	TRBV5-6
CASRPGMNTEAFF	TGCGCCAGCAGACCGGGGATGAACACTGAAGCTTTCTTT	.	.	TRBJ1-1	TRBV5-1
CASSYSVTASSYEQYF	TGTGCCAGCAGTTACTCGGTTACGGCTAGCTCCTACGAGCAGTACTTC	.	.	TRBJ2-7	TRBV6-5
CASRPQGTAISYEQYF	TGTGCCAGTAGGCCACAAGGGACAGCGATCTCCTACGAGCAGTACTTC	TRBD1	.	TRBJ2-7	TRBV19
CASSLVRGTRVRTDTQYF	TGTGCCAGCAGCTTAGTACGCGGGACACGGGTTCGCACAGATACGCAGTATTTT	.	.	TRBJ2-3	TRBV11-2
CASSPPTGGEAFF	TGTGCCAGCTCACCACCTACAGGGGGCGAAGCTTTCTTT	TRBD1	.	TRBJ1-1	TRBV18